Listed below are T cell receptor beta chains from one sample, sequenced in a study of T cells in localized non-small cell lung cancer. Produced via immunoSEQ multiplex PCR; TCRdb's table is partial and in-frame only. Among over 10,000 clones, roughly 84% were seen once, and the ten largest hold around a fifth. Sequences were derived from peripheral blood, sampled before any cancer treatment. The receptors here all came from a male donor aged 60 or over with stage I lung adenocarcinoma. The CDR3 runs from the conserved cysteine through the conserved F or W. D genes are given only for firm matches. Size is omitted from some rows. Given values are once, few, many or a class for expanded clones.

j_call	d_call	clone_size	v_call	cdr3_aa	cdr3_nt
TRBJ2-1	.	.	TRBV25-1	CASRGQNEQFF	TGTGCCAGCCGGGGGCAAAATGAGCAGTTCTTC
TRBJ2-2	TRBD1	.	TRBV10-3	CAISELTGGTNTGELFF	TGTGCCATCAGTGAGTTAACAGGGGGTACGAACACCGGGGAGCTGTTTTTT
TRBJ1-1	TRBD1	.	TRBV29-1	CSVDAGGTEAFF	TGCAGCGTTGACGCAGGGGGCACTGAAGCTTTCTTT
TRBJ1-5	.	once	TRBV19	CASSIKHRVAQGNQPQHF	TGTGCCAGTAGTATAAAGCACAGGGTCGCGCAAGGCAATCAGCCCCAGCATTTT
TRBJ2-3	.	.	TRBV5-1	CASSPVDTSTDTQYF	TGCGCCAGCAGCCCCGTGGACACCAGCACAGATACGCAGTATTTT
TRBJ2-1	.	once	TRBV20-1	CSHLANEQFF	TGCAGCCACCTAGCCAATGAGCAGTTCTTC
TRBJ2-1	TRBD2	once	TRBV7-9	CASSSQSGRGEQFF	TGTGCCAGCAGCTCCCAAAGCGGGAGAGGAGAGCAGTTCTTC
TRBJ1-2	.	.	TRBV5-6	CASSLAGGGLVKGYTF	TGTGCCAGCAGCTTGGCGGGAGGGGGGCTTGTCAAGGGCTACACCTTC
TRBJ1-2	TRBD1	.	TRBV28	CASSLVRGPHGYTF	TGTGCCAGCAGTTTGGTCAGGGGGCCTCATGGCTACACCTTC
TRBJ2-3	.	.	TRBV30	CALTGPTDTQYF	TGTGCTCTTACGGGCCCCACAGATACGCAGTATTTT
TRBJ2-1	.	.	TRBV6-5	CASSWRDSSYNEQFF	TGTGCCAGCAGTTGGCGGGACAGCTCCTACAATGAGCAGTTCTTC
TRBJ1-1	.	.	TRBV30	CACKKGTGGYTEAFF	TGTGCCTGTAAAAAAGGGACCGGGGGCTACACTGAAGCTTTCTTT
TRBJ2-1	TRBD2	.	TRBV5-4	CASSRDLAGGYNEQFF	TGTGCCAGCAGCCGAGATCTAGCGGGGGGATACAATGAGCAGTTCTTC
TRBJ1-6	TRBD1	.	TRBV5-6	CASSSNRGPNNSPLHF	TGTGCCAGCAGCTCCAACAGGGGTCCGAATAATTCACCCCTCCACTTT
TRBJ1-6	.	.	TRBV5-6	CASSFFGSPLHF	TGTGCCAGCAGCTTTTTTGGTTCACCCCTCCACTTT
TRBJ2-2	TRBD1	.	TRBV10-3	CAIRTGEAGELFF	TGTGCCATCCGGACAGGGGAGGCCGGGGAGCTGTTTTTT
TRBJ1-5	TRBD1	.	TRBV2	CASRGTVPNQPQHF	TGTGCCAGCAGAGGGACAGTCCCGAATCAGCCCCAGCATTTT
TRBJ2-7	.	few	TRBV7-8	CASSRSFLRSYEQYF	TGTGCCAGCAGTCGGAGCTTCCTAAGGTCCTACGAGCAGTACTTC
TRBJ1-2	.	.	TRBV25-1	CASSEGSLYGYTF	TGTGCCAGCAGTGAGGGCAGCCTCTATGGCTACACCTTC
TRBJ1-3	.	.	TRBV30	CASDRGANGNTIYF	TGTGCCAGCGACCGGGGGGCAAATGGAAACACCATATATTTT
TRBJ2-2	.	.	TRBV4-1	CASSLGDGANTGELFF	TGCGCCAGCAGCCTCGGTGACGGGGCGAACACCGGGGAGCTGTTTTTT
TRBJ1-1	.	.	TRBV28	CATRQRARVTMNTEAFF	TGTGCCACCAGACAGAGGGCTCGGGTCACTATGAACACTGAAGCTTTCTTT
TRBJ1-3	.	.	TRBV2	CASSDSGAGNTIYF	TGTGCCAGCAGTGACTCAGGGGCTGGAAACACCATATATTTT
TRBJ1-3	TRBD1	.	TRBV7-2	CASSRGRFFSGNTIYF	TGTGCCAGCAGCAGGGGGCGGTTTTTCTCTGGAAACACCATATATTTT
TRBJ1-3	.	.	TRBV7-6	CASSLEAATSGNTIYF	TGTGCCAGCAGCTTAGAAGCCGCGACCTCTGGAAACACCATATATTTT
TRBJ1-6	.	.	TRBV28	CASRRWDGYNSPLHF	TGTGCCAGCAGGCGGTGGGACGGCTATAATTCACCCCTCCACTTT
TRBJ2-2	.	.	TRBV7-3	CASSLSPGELFF	TGTGCCAGCAGCTTATCCCCCGGGGAGCTGTTTTTT
TRBJ2-5	.	.	TRBV30	CAWSPQETQYF	TGTGCCTGGAGTCCACAAGAGACCCAGTACTTC
TRBJ1-2	.	once	TRBV11-2	CASSLGRGYGYTF	TGTGCCAGCAGCTTAGGCAGGGGATATGGCTACACCTTC
TRBJ1-3	.	.	TRBV23-1	CASSQSVAAQVAGNTIYF	TGCGCCAGCAGTCAATCGGTGGCAGCGCAGGTGGCTGGAAACACCATATATTTT
TRBJ2-5	TRBD1	.	TRBV29-1	CSAQSGTGGGETQYF	TGCAGCGCCCAATCCGGGACAGGGGGCGGAGAGACCCAGTACTTC
TRBJ2-5	.	.	TRBV7-2	CASSPRAGETQYF	TGTGCCAGCAGCCCCCGGGCAGGGGAGACCCAGTACTTC
TRBJ1-5	.	.	TRBV7-2	CASSRSWDTNQPQHF	TGTGCCAGCAGCCGGAGTTGGGACACCAATCAGCCCCAGCATTTT
TRBJ1-2	.	.	TRBV28	CASTAGLLNYGYTF	TGTGCCAGCACCGCCGGACTGCTTAACTATGGCTACACCTTC
TRBJ2-6	.	.	TRBV28	CASLNVNSGANVLTF	TGTGCCAGCCTTAACGTTAACTCTGGGGCCAACGTCCTGACTTTC
TRBJ2-7	TRBD2	once	TRBV18	CASSPPSGSEQYF	TGTGCCAGCTCACCGCCAAGCGGGAGCGAGCAGTACTTC